This is a list of T cell receptor beta chains from one sample in a study of T cell responses to AZD1222 COVID-19 vaccine. Sequencing was performed with immunoSEQ multiplex PCR; in TCRdb, only in-frame clones are kept and a portion is missing. The table lists some 92,000 clones, 90% to 95% of them singletons. The sample consisted of peripheral blood, taken on day 0 of MenACWY control vaccination. These receptor sequences come from an adult in good health. Both conserved end residues are part of each CDR3.

J,V,CDR3
TRBJ1-5,TRBV19,CASSPGHSSNQPQHF
TRBJ1-1,TRBV5-1,CASSLAEGQDPFF
TRBJ2-6,TRBV6-5,CASRPPGANVLTF
TRBJ2-7,TRBV19,CASSIRTDSYEQYF
TRBJ1-2,TRBV5-4,CASSLSGGINYGYTF
TRBJ1-5,TRBV5-1,CASSLGGPNQPQHF
TRBJ1-2,TRBV7-8,CASSPPVAQGGGYTF
TRBJ1-2,TRBV19,CASSPLATGTVRGYTF
TRBJ2-3,TRBV24-1,CATSGLTLGQVTDTQYF
TRBJ2-3,TRBV3-1/TRBV3-2,CASSQGSVSTDTQYF
TRBJ1-2,TRBV5-1,CASSGVGGQDGYTF
TRBJ2-5,TRBV20-1,CSASGDAQETQYF
TRBJ1-5,TRBV6-5,CASSYSVSNQPQHF
TRBJ2-7,TRBV5-1,CASSLAGAAEGEQYF
TRBJ2-1,TRBV3-1/TRBV3-2,CASSAGTSGRNEQFF
TRBJ2-7,TRBV7-3,CASSLKSGASYEQYF
TRBJ2-3,TRBV28,CASSLQPRWTDTQYF
TRBJ2-1,TRBV19,CASSIDPRRESRNEQFF
TRBJ1-1,TRBV27,CASTFRGTEAFF
TRBJ2-7,TRBV5-1,CASSWGGQYF
TRBJ1-1,TRBV11-2,CASSRQGSANTEAFF
TRBJ2-7,TRBV13,CASSQTGDEQYF
TRBJ2-1,TRBV18,CASSPSRNEQFF
TRBJ2-5,TRBV29-1,CSVWKREGLGETQYF
TRBJ1-5,TRBV11-2,CASSLEGQGSSQPQHF
TRBJ2-2,TRBV5-5,CASSHTGARNTGELFF
TRBJ2-7,TRBV5-1,CASSYSGRGSYEQYF
TRBJ2-7,TRBV10-1,CASSDGTYEQYF
TRBJ2-7,TRBV19,CASSTMGTSATYEQYF
TRBJ2-1,TRBV5-4,CASSNAGLAVYNEQFF
TRBJ1-3,TRBV28,CASSLEQGAAGNTIYF
TRBJ2-5,TRBV4-2,CASSQELTSGGETQYF
TRBJ1-1,TRBV4-2,CASSSMGLLGTEAFF
TRBJ1-6,TRBV5-1,CASSLGQQDNSPLHF
TRBJ1-4,TRBV5-1,CASSLPLAPPNEKLFF
TRBJ2-7,TRBV7-8,CASSLPWGTQPYEQYF